Shown below are 27 T cell receptor beta chains from a single sample sequenced in a study of T cell repertoires in cytomegalovirus infection. TCRdb recomputed calls from the reads with MiXCR, one row per CDR3 protein. This table has 150,000 or so distinct CDR3 sequences, approximately 30% appearing once. No antigen has been assigned to these receptors. Sequencing used CD8+ T cells from cultured PBMCs, obtained from culture after CMV antigen stimulation. These receptors all come from a human donor in good health (CMV status not recorded). Some clones in this sample may be carry-over from other donors' samples.

The chain recombines TRBV7-3 with TRBJ2-7; maybe TRBD1 (5 bases). Germline CDR1 reads SGHTA; CDR2 reads FQGTGA. This CDR3 has 13 residues. Between the trimmed V and J ends, which lost 5 bases and 6 bases, there was a span of 14 bases. CDR3 region: CASSLSAGLEQYF. The CDR3, as DNA: TGTGCCAGCAGCCTCTCGGCAGGGCTCGAGCAGTACTTC.

The V gene is TRBV7-6, the J gene TRBJ2-7; the D gene is possibly TRBD2 (5 bases). V was trimmed by 1 base and J by 4 bases, leaving 17 bases between them. CDR1 and CDR2 from the germline V gene are SGHVS and FNYEAQ. The CDR3 length is 16 residues. This CDR3 is CASSLGVPAGGYEQYF. DNA for the CDR3: TGTGCCAGCAGCTTAGGGGTTCCGGCAGGAGGATACGAGCAGTACTTC.

This clonotype has more than one count but fewer than ten. The chain is built from TRBV2 and TRBJ1-2; D perhaps matches TRBD1 (6 bases). This CDR3 spans 17 amino acids. V lost 5 bases to trimming and J lost 0 bases, with 19 bases between them. Germline assignment: CDR1 SNHLY and CDR2 FYNNEI. CDR3: CASSSDLDRRTNYGYTF. The CDR3 nucleotides are TGTGCCAGCAGTTCGGACCTTGACAGGAGAACTAACTATGGCTACACCTTC.

In this sample, this clonotype turned up once. The chain recombines TRBV6-5 with TRBJ1-2; TRBD1 matches 12 bases. The junction had 1 base not matched to a gene; V was cut back by 2 bases and J by 3 bases. The germline V gene encodes CDR1 MNHEY and CDR2 SVGAGI. CDR3 length equals 15 residues. CDR3 protein: CASSYGTGGDYGYTF. DNA for the CDR3: TGTGCCAGCAGTTACGGGACAGGGGGCGACTATGGCTACACCTTC.

This clonotype was seen only once. The chain combines TRBV19 with TRBJ1-5; possible D gene TRBD1, 5 bases. The germline V gene encodes CDR1 LNHDA and CDR2 SQIVND (reference sequence). CDR3 length: 17 residues. With 1 base removed from V and 2 bases from J, the gap between germline ends came to 15 bases. CDR3 sequence: CASSIGKGRPGNQPQHF. The CDR3 DNA follows: TGTGCCAGTAGTATAGGTAAGGGGCGCCCCGGCAATCAGCCCCAGCATTTT. The whole variable domain, filled in from reference TRBV19 and TRBJ1-5, reads DGGITQSPKYLFRKEGQNVTLSCEQNLNHDAMYWYRQDPGQGLRLIYYSQIVNDFQKGDIAEGYSVSREKKESFPLTVTSAQKNPTAFYLCASSIGKGRPGNQPQHFGDGTRLSIL.

The rearrangement joins TRBV28 to TRBJ2-3; 8 bases are a match to TRBD1. CDR1 and CDR2 from the germline V gene are MDHEN and SYDVKM. The CDR3 spans 16 residues. J lost 5 bases, V lost 4 bases, and 11 bases had no gene match. CDR3 coding DNA: TGTGCCAGCAGTTCGGGGACAGGCGATGCACAAGATACGCAGTATTTT. Its protein product is CASSSGTGDAQDTQYF.

This clonotype was counted between two and nine times. The chain combines TRBV5-5 with TRBJ2-3; weak D call: TRBD2 (5 bases). Germline loops: CDR1 SGHKS, CDR2 YYEKEE (reference sequence). This CDR3 contains 15 residues. V lost 4 bases, J lost 1 base, and 13 bases lay in between. CDR3 nucleotides: TGTGCCAGCAGCCGCTGGGAGTCTCGCACAGATACGCAGTATTTT. Protein product: CASSRWESRTDTQYF.

The chain uses TRBV6-6 and TRBJ1-6; D is unresolved. With 2 bases removed from V and 9 bases from J, the gap between germline ends came to 2 bases. There are 11 residues in the CDR3. Germline V gene data show CDR1 as MNHNY and CDR2 as SVGAGI (reference sequence). The CDR3 nucleotides read TGTGCCAGCAGTTACGCTTCACCCCTCCACTTT. It encodes CASSYASPLHF.

J is TRBJ1-1 and V is TRBV7-2; D gene ambiguous. Germline CDR1 SGHTA, CDR2 FQGNSA. Trimming took 1 base from V and 0 from J, leaving 9 bases between them. The CDR3 runs to 15 residues. This chain's CDR3 is CASSLVMGLNTEAFF. Written as DNA, the CDR3 is TGTGCCAGCAGCTTAGTTATGGGATTGAACACTGAAGCTTTCTTT.

This clonotype was found a few times. The chain is built from TRBV4-1 and TRBJ2-5; the match to TRBD1 covers 8 bases. The germline gives CDR1 MGHRA, CDR2 YSYEKL. J gave up 5 bases and V 1 base, and 9 bases lay outside the gene matches. CDR3 length: 16 residues. The DNA of the CDR3 is TGCGCCAGCAGCCAAGTCTTTGGACAGGGAATGGAGACCCAGTACTTC. This translates into CASSQVFGQGMETQYF.

The chain uses TRBV5-4 and TRBJ1-2; the match to TRBD1 covers 11 bases. The CDR3 covers 17 residues. V gave up 4 bases and J gave up 3 bases; unmatched junction bases: 11. Germline V gene lookup returns CDR1 SGHNT and CDR2 YYREEE (reference sequence). CDR3 in amino acids: CASSTVGQGERDYGYTF. The CDR3 DNA reads TGTGCCAGCAGCACCGTGGGACAGGGGGAGAGGGACTATGGCTACACCTTC.

This clonotype has at least ten counts. The chain uses TRBV5-6 and TRBJ2-2, with no clear D. Trimming shortened V by 0 bases and J by 4 bases, and 4 bases separated the two germline ends. Germline CDR1 and CDR2: SGHDT and YYEEEE. This CDR3 is 13 amino acids long. The CDR3: CASSLGATGELFF. In DNA, the CDR3 is TGTGCCAGCAGCTTGGGGGCCACCGGGGAGCTGTTTTTT.

J is TRBJ2-3 and V is TRBV19; TRBD2 aligns across 7 bases. J gave up 3 bases and V 9 bases, and 6 bases lay outside the gene matches. The germline V gene has CDR1 LNHDA and CDR2 SQIVND (reference sequence). The CDR3 loop spans 13 amino acids. CDR3 in DNA: TGTGCCAGCTCCGGGAGGACAACAGATACGCAGTATTTT. It encodes CASSGRTTDTQYF.

The chain carries TRBV12-3 or TRBV12-4 and TRBJ2-5, with 14 bases identical to TRBD2. V gave up 4 bases and J gave up 2 bases; unmatched junction bases: 6. The CDR3 spans 17 residues. The CDR3 protein is CASSSGLAGGAQETQYF. The CDR3 nucleotides read TGTGCCAGCAGTTCCGGACTAGCGGGGGGCGCACAAGAGACCCAGTACTTC.

The chain has TRBV6-1 and TRBJ2-7; D gene ambiguous. Germline V gene lookup returns CDR1 MNHNS and CDR2 SASEGT. The CDR3 spans 13 residues. The V end lost 5 bases, the J end lost 1 base, and 9 bases lay between the germline ends. The CDR3 loop is CASSSPGSYEQYF. The CDR3 bases are TGTGCCAGCAGTTCACCGGGTTCCTACGAGCAGTACTTC.

Here the CDR3 reads CASSHPRGRDEKLFF. CDR3 nucleotide sequence: TGTGCCAGCAGCCACCCCAGGGGGCGGGATGAAAAACTGTTTTTT. The rearrangement links TRBV7-3 to TRBJ1-4; TRBD1 matches 8 bases. V trimming: 5 bases; J trimming: 6 bases; junction bases outside the gene matches: 8. This CDR3 is 15 amino acids long. Germline-derived CDR1 and CDR2 are SGHTA and FQGTGA.

This clonotype showed up just a few times. This chain uses TRBV20-1 with TRBJ2-7; TRBD1 matches at 7 bases. V shed 1 base and J 2 bases; nucleotides not matched to a gene: 5. The CDR3 is 14 amino acids. Germline CDR1 is DFQATT and CDR2 is SNEGSKA (reference sequence). CDR3 DNA sequence: TGCAGTGCTAGAGGACAGGGAAATACCTACGAGCAGTACTTC. Protein product: CSARGQGNTYEQYF.

This clonotype was picked up a small number of times. V is TRBV7-2 and J is TRBJ2-1, with 8 bases identical to TRBD2. With 5 bases clipped from V and 0 bases from J, the junction kept 3 bases outside the gene matches. The CDR3 has 15 amino acids. The V gene's germline CDR1 is SGHTA and CDR2 FQGNSA. This chain's CDR3 is CASSLSGGSYNEQFF. The CDR3 coding sequence is TGTGCCAGCAGCCTCAGCGGGGGCTCCTACAATGAGCAGTTCTTC.

The J gene is TRBJ2-4, the V gene TRBV7-9; D is unresolved. Germline values: CDR1 SEHNR, CDR2 FQNEAQ (reference sequence). V shed 5 bases and J shed 3 bases, with 8 bases lying between them. This CDR3 has 13 residues. The CDR3 DNA sequence: TGTGCCAGCAGCCTCGGTGGCAAAAACATTCAGTACTTC. It specifies CASSLGGKNIQYF.

Points on this clonotype: The conserved phenylalanine or tryptophan normally closing the CDR3 is absent here, so this likely arose from a read error. The chain uses TRBV30 and TRBJ1-2, with D possibly being TRBD1 (6 bases). The CDR3 contains 13 residues. Germline CDR1 reads GTSNPN; CDR2 reads SVGIG (reference sequence). The ends were cut back, 4 bases at V and 4 bases at J, with 13 bases in the middle. The CDR3 sequence is CAWTTGSFYGYTY. In DNA, the CDR3 is TGTGCCTGGACCACAGGGTCTTTCTATGGCTACACCTAC.

The chain uses TRBV20-1 and TRBJ2-3, with 8 nucleotides matching TRBD2. The V and J ends lost 5 bases and 6 bases, in that order; junction bases with no gene match: 4. This CDR3 is 12 amino acids long. Germline lookup yields CDR1 DFQATT and CDR2 SNEGSKA (reference sequence). CDR3 protein: CSAGRGGDTQYF. The CDR3 bases are TGCAGTGCTGGACGGGGGGGGGATACGCAGTATTTT.

The CDR3 region is CASSLGGGQAFF. Written as DNA, the CDR3 is TGTGCCAGCAGTCTTGGGGGGGGGCAAGCTTTCTTT. The chain combines TRBV12-3 or TRBV12-4 with TRBJ1-1; possible D gene TRBD1, 6 bases. CDR3 length: 12 amino acids. V was clipped by 5 bases and J by 9 bases, with 13 bases between them.

The CDR3 DNA reads as TGTGCCAGCAGTTTATGGCCTACCACAGATACGCAGTATTTT. Residues: CASSLWPTTDTQYF. This chain connects TRBV27 to TRBJ2-3; no firm D call. V was trimmed by 1 base and J by 2 bases, leaving 7 bases between them. Germline V gene data show CDR1 as MNHEY and CDR2 as SMNVEV (reference sequence). The CDR3 is made up of 14 amino acids.

The chain carries TRBV10-3 and TRBJ2-5; D is unresolved. Germline-derived CDR1 and CDR2 are ENHRY and SYGVKD. This CDR3 is 13 amino acids long. Trimming took 2 bases from V and 5 from J, leaving 9 bases between them. For the CDR3, the DNA is TGTGCCATCAGTGAGGGGCCCCGGGAGACCCAGTACTTC. Amino acids: CAISEGPRETQYF.

This clonotype has a handful of counts. The gene calls are TRBV5-6 and TRBJ1-5; tentative D call: TRBD1 (5 bases). The CDR3 has 14 amino acids. V was cut by 4 bases and J by 0 bases, with 8 bases left in between. Germline-derived CDR1 and CDR2 are SGHDT and YYEEEE. CDR3 sequence (DNA): TGTGCCAGCAGCCAGGACAATAGCAATCAGCCCCAGCATTTT. Its translation: CASSQDNSNQPQHF.

The rearrangement joins TRBV9 to TRBJ2-3; D possibly corresponds to TRBD2 (6 bases). Germline values: CDR1 SGDLS, CDR2 YYNGEE. Trimming removed 2 bases from V and 5 bases from J, with 18 bases in between. This CDR3 comprises 16 residues. The CDR3 region is CASSVFSGETGDTQYF. The CDR3 DNA reads TGTGCCAGCAGCGTCTTTTCGGGGGAGACCGGAGATACGCAGTATTTT.

The J gene is TRBJ1-2, the V gene TRBV7-6; perhaps TRBD1 as D (6 bases). CDR1 SGHVS and CDR2 FNYEAQ come from the germline V gene. The CDR3 runs 16 residues. The V end lost 5 bases, the J end lost 3 bases, and 19 bases lay between the germline ends. In DNA form, the CDR3 reads TGTGCCAGCAGCCACCAAGGACAGATTCTCGACTATGGCTACACCTTC. Translation gives CASSHQGQILDYGYTF.